This record covers a single T cell receptor beta chain. This specimen belongs to a study of blood T cell repertoires in COVID-19. Across the whole study: Sites across the United States, Italy and Spain contributed samples from acute and convalescent COVID-19. PBMCs, B-cell-depleted T cells, or T cells provided the cDNA or gDNA that made up the material.

Per the study methods: Reference gene primer amplification in the assay estimated nucleated cell counts. Sequenced by immunoSEQ multiplex PCR; TCRdb stores in-frame clones only, minus some. For V, J and clone size, that table is used; D and trimming come from the DNA. The sample carries tens of thousands of clones, 70% to 90% recorded once. The CDR3 extends over 16 amino acids. V shed 5 bases and J 2 bases; nucleotides not matched to a gene: 8. Germline lookup yields CDR1 SGHTA and CDR2 FQGNSA. The sequence was obtained from a man aged 55-75 years with active COVID-19. The chain combines TRBV7-2 with TRBJ2-7; 11 bases map to TRBD2. The source material was peripheral blood. The CDR3 DNA sequence: TGTGCCAGCAGCAAAACTAGCGGGAGTCTCGCCTACGAGCAGTACTTC. Residues: CASSKTSGSLAYEQYF.